The 20 T cell receptor beta chains below come from one sample, sequenced in a study of cytomegalovirus exposure and HLA in healthy donors. PCR amplification relied on 60 Vbeta primers (plus 13 Jbeta primers). Using immunoSEQ multiplex PCR, the repertoire was profiled, and TCRdb retains in-frame clones only, with some absent. Among 120,000 or so clones listed, roughly 78% were seen once. Sequencing input: PBMCs. These TCRs come from a man aged 25-45 years in good health and CMV-seropositive.

The V call is TRBV5-6, the J call TRBJ1-1, with D hard to call. CDR3 length: 11 amino acids. Germline CDR1 and CDR2: SGHDT and YYEEEE. The V end lost 3 bases, the J end lost 4 bases, and 4 bases lay between the germline ends. CDR3 amino acids: CASSSFTEAFF. The CDR3 DNA is TGTGCCAGCAGCTCGTTCACTGAAGCTTTCTTT.

V usage is TRBV10-1 and J usage is TRBJ2-5, with TRBD2 as a possible D gene (5 bases). Trimming shortened V by 8 bases and J by 1 base, and 8 bases separated the two germline ends. Germline values: CDR1 WNHNN, CDR2 SYGVQD (reference sequence). The CDR3 runs to 12 residues. CDR3 residues: CASARGQETQYF. The CDR3 DNA reads TGCGCCAGCGCACGGGGCCAAGAGACCCAGTACTTC.

The gene calls are TRBV6-4 and TRBJ2-7; 7 bases fit TRBD2. Germline V gene sequence: CDR1 MRHNA, CDR2 SNTAGT. The CDR3 covers 13 residues. The V and J ends lost 2 bases and 3 bases, in that order; junction bases with no gene match: 1. CDR3 region: CASSDVAGYEQYF. For the CDR3, the DNA is TGTGCCAGCAGTGACGTAGCGGGCTACGAGCAGTACTTC.

This chain links TRBV30 with TRBJ1-4; TRBD1 might be the D (6 bases). Per the germline V gene, CDR1 is GTSNPN and CDR2 is SVGIG (reference sequence). The CDR3 is 14 residues long. Deletions cut 0 bases from V and 7 bases from J, with 12 bases between. The CDR3 sequence is CAWSVGGDGEKLFF. The CDR3 bases are TGTGCCTGGAGTGTTGGGGGCGACGGTGAAAAACTGTTTTTT. The whole variable domain, filled in from reference TRBV30 and TRBJ1-4, reads SQTIHQWPATLVQPVGSPLSLECTVEGTSNPNLYWYRQAAGRGLQLLFYSVGIGQISSEVPQNLSASRPQDRQFILSSKKLLLSDSGFYLCAWSVGGDGEKLFFGSGTQLSVL.

The gene calls are TRBV2 and TRBJ2-7, with unresolved D. Between the trimmed V and J ends, which lost 3 bases and 7 bases, there was a span of 10 bases. This CDR3 region has 12 residues. Germline CDR1 and CDR2: SNHLY and FYNNEI. The CDR3 sequence is CASSDDDREQYF. The CDR3 region has the DNA TGTGCCAGCAGTGATGATGATCGGGAGCAGTACTTC. Drawing the rest from reference TRBV2 and TRBJ2-7, the complete variable domain is EPEVTQTPSHQVTQMGQEVILRCVPISNHLYFYWYRQILGQKVEFLVSFYNNEISEKSEIFDDQFSVERPDGSNFTLKIRSTKLEDSAMYFCASSDDDREQYFGPGTRLTVT.

The J gene is TRBJ2-7, the V gene TRBV4-2; 13 bases fit TRBD2. CDR1 is LGHNA and CDR2 is YNFKEQ in the germline V gene. After removal of 0 bases from V and 12 bases from J, the junction contained 11 bases not matched to a gene. The CDR3 is 16 residues long. DNA for the CDR3: TGTGCCAGCAGCCAAGATCGGCGGACTAGCGGGAGTTTTTGGTACTTC. Amino acids: CASSQDRRTSGSFWYF.

The chain combines TRBV19 with TRBJ2-5; 11 nucleotides agree with TRBD2. V lost 5 bases and J lost 4; bases outside the gene matches: 9. Germline loops: CDR1 LNHDA, CDR2 SQIVND (reference sequence). CDR3 length: 16 residues. The CDR3 nucleotides read TGTGCCAGTAGTCATCTTTTAGCGGGAGGGATAGAGACCCAGTACTTC. Its protein product is CASSHLLAGGIETQYF.

The chain is built from TRBV21-1 and TRBJ2-3; no DNA check was done on the table's D call, TRBD1. TRBV21-1 is a pseudogene. The CDR3 sequence is 15 residues long. CDR3 DNA: TGTGCCAGAGATTGCGGGACAGAGATAACAGATACGCAGTATTTT. It specifies CARDCGTEITDTQYF.

This clone was observed a few times. J is TRBJ2-7 and V is TRBV27; TRBD1 agrees at 10 bases. The CDR3 sequence is 14 residues long. Germline loops: CDR1 MNHEY, CDR2 SMNVEV (reference sequence). The V and J ends lost 6 bases and 5 bases, in that order; junction bases with no gene match: 7. The CDR3 nucleotides are TGTGCCAGCAGCCCAGGACAGGGGGGACACGAGCAGTACTTC. Amino acids: CASSPGQGGHEQYF.

The chain joins TRBV9 to TRBJ2-7; TRBD2 agrees at 10 bases. This CDR3 contains 14 residues. Germline V gene sequence: CDR1 SGDLS, CDR2 YYNGEE. With V trimmed by 1 base and J by 6 bases, 4 bases remained unmatched. CDR3 coding DNA: TGTGCCAGCAGCGTAAAGCGGGAGGGCTTCGAGCAGTACTTC. The encoded protein is CASSVKREGFEQYF.

The chain employs TRBV11-2 and TRBJ1-4, with a possible D match to TRBD1 (6 bases). V shed 7 bases and J shed 4 bases, with 13 bases lying between them. Germline assignment: CDR1 SGHAT and CDR2 FQNNGV. The CDR3 spans 14 residues. CDR3: CASTGGALNEKLFF. CDR3 DNA: TGTGCCAGCACTGGGGGGGCCCTTAATGAAAAACTGTTTTTT.

V usage is TRBV5-5 and J usage is TRBJ2-1; a possible D gene is TRBD1 (6 bases). With 1 base removed from V and 5 bases from J, the gap between germline ends came to 10 bases. From germline, CDR1 is SGHKS and CDR2 YYEKEE (reference sequence). This CDR3 is 14 amino acids long. The CDR3 protein is CASSLLGADNEQFF. The CDR3 DNA reads as TGTGCCAGCAGCTTGCTGGGGGCGGACAATGAGCAGTTCTTC.

V usage is TRBV28 and J usage is TRBJ2-7, with TRBD1 as a possible D gene (6 bases). Germline-derived CDR1 and CDR2 are MDHEN and SYDVKM. The CDR3 is 13 residues long. The V gene lost 5 bases and the J gene lost 2 bases, with 10 bases spanning the gap. CDR3 coding DNA: TGTGCCAGCAGTGGACAGATCCCCTACGAGCAGTACTTC. It is translated as CASSGQIPYEQYF.

This chain uses TRBV4-3 with TRBJ2-7; 7 positions agree with TRBD1. The CDR3 totals 14 residues. Trimming cost V 4 bases and J 2 bases; bases outside gene matches: 5. In germline, CDR1 is LGHNA, CDR2 YSLEER. The CDR3 DNA follows: TGCGCCAGCAGCCGAGGGCAGGGGGCCTACGAGCAGTACTTC. Amino acids: CASSRGQGAYEQYF.

The chain recombines TRBV4-3 with TRBJ1-5; D uncertain. Trimming shortened V by 0 bases and J by 6 bases, and 6 bases separated the two germline ends. The CDR3 is made up of 13 amino acids. Looked up from germline, CDR1 is LGHNA and CDR2 is YSLEER. Written as DNA, the CDR3 is TGCGCCAGCAGCCAAGACCCGAGTCAGCCCCAGCATTTT. As protein: CASSQDPSQPQHF.

The chain joins TRBV30 to TRBJ2-2; 8 nucleotides line up with TRBD2. CDR1 is GTSNPN and CDR2 is SVGIG in the germline V gene (reference sequence). This CDR3 has 15 residues. After removal of 4 bases from V and 6 bases from J, the junction contained 10 bases not matched to a gene. The CDR3 is CAWKFGAGEAGELFF. CDR3 sequence (DNA): TGTGCCTGGAAGTTTGGAGCGGGAGAGGCCGGGGAGCTGTTTTTT.

This clone was observed once. The chain joins TRBV30 to TRBJ1-2; D possibly corresponds to TRBD1 (6 bases). The CDR3 consists of 15 residues. Per the germline V gene, CDR1 is GTSNPN and CDR2 is SVGIG (reference sequence). Trimming removed 2 bases at V and 6 bases at J, with 19 bases between. The DNA for the CDR3 is TGTGCCTGGAGTCCCCTCCGGGGGGGGCGCGATGGCTACACCTTC. As protein: CAWSPLRGGRDGYTF.

The chain combines TRBV7-2 with TRBJ2-3; D remains unclear. The V end lost 5 bases, the J end lost 6 bases, and 21 bases lay between the germline ends. The CDR3 runs to 16 residues. Per germline, CDR1 SGHTA and CDR2 FQGNSA. As DNA, the CDR3 is TGTGCCAGCAGCCTCCTCCCTAGATTCGGAGAGGATACGCAGTATTTT. Protein: CASSLLPRFGEDTQYF.

This sequence joins TRBV7-2 and TRBJ2-3; tentatively, D is TRBD2 (7 bases). The CDR3 loop spans 15 amino acids. The germline V gene has CDR1 SGHTA and CDR2 FQGNSA. The V end was cut by 3 bases, the J end by 8 bases, with 18 bases between. CDR3 bases: TGTGCCAGCAGCTTGGGGGCAGGGGACTACGGTACGCAGTATTTT. Translated, it gives CASSLGAGDYGTQYF.

This clone was seen a handful of times. The chain uses TRBV27 and TRBJ2-5; D perhaps matches TRBD1 (5 bases). The length of the CDR3 is 13 residues. Germline CDR1 and CDR2: MNHEY and SMNVEV (reference sequence). V lost 2 bases and J lost 5, with 9 bases in between. The CDR3 region has the DNA TGTGCCAGCAGTTTAAAGGGGTTGGAGACCCAGTACTTC. Translation: CASSLKGLETQYF.